These 20 T cell receptor beta chains came from one sample sequenced in a study of T-cell memory formation after mild COVID-19. TCRdb reanalysed the 5' RACE reads using MiXCR and keeps one entry per CDR3 protein. The sample carries about 400,000 distinct CDR3 sequences, 20% to 30% recorded once. The sequencing sample was made of PBMCs or a T cell subset sorted from them (not recorded which). These receptors all come from an adult woman who had mild COVID-19 (a few samples of this study predate the infection). Cell type and time point are not known.

V and J are TRBV28 and TRBJ2-1; D possibly corresponds to TRBD1 (5 bases). The V gene lost 4 bases and the J gene lost 3 bases, with 16 bases spanning the gap. CDR3 size: 16 residues. CDR1 and CDR2 from the germline V gene are MDHEN and SYDVKM. This chain's CDR3 is CASSSGSSTFYNEQFF. The CDR3 DNA sequence: TGTGCCAGCAGTTCAGGGTCCAGCACCTTCTACAATGAGCAGTTCTTC.

As for this clonotype: One base away lies a much larger clone, so this may be a sequencing read error. V is TRBV15 and J is TRBJ1-3, with 11 bases matching TRBD1. The CDR3 totals 18 residues. Germline V gene sequence: CDR1 LNHNV, CDR2 YYDKDF (reference sequence). The CDR3 loop reads CATRRDRTGTGGGNTIYF. Here the CDR3 DNA reads TGTGCCACCAGAAGAGATCGGACCGGGACAGGGGGTGGAAACACCATATATTTT.

The chain carries TRBV5-6 and TRBJ2-7; D ambiguous. CDR1 is SGHDT and CDR2 is YYEEEE in the germline V gene. V was clipped by 3 bases and J by 6 bases, with 7 bases between them. CDR3 length: 11 amino acids. In DNA form, the CDR3 reads TGTGCCAGCAGCTCCTCGGTCGAGCAGTACTTC. It codes for CASSSSVEQYF.

V is TRBV7-9 and J is TRBJ2-5; TRBD1 aligns across 8 bases. This CDR3 has 14 amino acids. V lost 5 bases, J lost 5 bases, and 7 bases stayed unmatched. The germline CDR1 and CDR2 sequences are SEHNR and FQNEAQ (reference sequence). CDR3 sequence: CASSHQGALETQYF. DNA of the CDR3: TGTGCCAGCAGCCATCAGGGGGCTCTGGAGACCCAGTACTTC.

J is TRBJ1-2 and V is TRBV7-6; 10 nucleotides align to TRBD1. Trimming cost V 5 bases and J 3 bases; bases outside gene matches: 6. The CDR3 covers 15 residues. CDR1 is SGHVS, CDR2 FNYEAQ, per germline. The CDR3 DNA sequence: TGTGCCAGCAGCCTCAGGACAGGGGGTGACTATGGCTACACCTTC. This gives the protein CASSLRTGGDYGYTF.

This clonotype turned up a few times. V is TRBV6-5 and J is TRBJ2-7; D may be TRBD1 or TRBD2 (5 bases each). Germline V gives CDR1 MNHEY, CDR2 SVGAGI. The CDR3 loop spans 13 amino acids. V shed 7 bases and J shed 0 bases, with 10 bases lying between them. The CDR3 DNA follows: TGTGCCAGCATACCCGGGACCTCCTACGAGCAGTACTTC. Its protein product is CASIPGTSYEQYF.

This clonotype occurred a few times. The chain has TRBV29-1 and TRBJ2-3, with TRBD1 matching over 7 bases. The J segment lost 1 base and the V segment lost 0 bases, leaving 13 bases of the junction unmatched. Germline CDR1 is SQVTM and CDR2 is ANQGSEA. The CDR3 is 18 residues long. CDR3 amino acids: CSVEDPDWTGERTDTQYF. The CDR3 nucleotides read TGCAGCGTTGAAGATCCCGACTGGACAGGCGAACGCACAGATACGCAGTATTTT.

The table lists this clonotype with a few counts. The J gene is TRBJ1-1, the V gene TRBV2; D ambiguous. Between the trimmed V and J ends, which lost 4 bases and 1 base, there was a span of 10 bases. Germline assignment: CDR1 SNHLY and CDR2 FYNNEI. This CDR3 is built from 14 residues. Written as DNA, the CDR3 is TGTGCCAGCAGTGTCGAACATGAGAACACTGAAGCTTTCTTT. This gives the protein CASSVEHENTEAFF.

This clonotype occurred a few times. The chain's CDR3 is CAWSQGAGRNEQFF. The CDR3 region has the DNA TGTGCCTGGAGTCAGGGGGCAGGTAGGAATGAGCAGTTCTTC. The chain couples TRBV30 to TRBJ2-1; 8 bases map to TRBD1. The CDR3 length is 14 residues. V dropped 2 bases and J dropped 7; count of bases not matched to a gene: 7. Germline lookup yields CDR1 GTSNPN and CDR2 SVGIG (reference sequence).

A single count supports this clonotype. The V call is TRBV7-2, the J call TRBJ2-7; TRBD2 matches 9 bases. Germline V gene lookup returns CDR1 SGHTA and CDR2 FQGNSA. The CDR3 covers 15 residues. The ends lost 5 bases at V and 4 bases at J; junction bases unmatched: 9. CDR3 bases: TGTGCCAGCAGCCGCGGACCTAGCGGGACTTACGAGCAGTACTTC. This sequence encodes CASSRGPSGTYEQYF.

This clonotype appeared a few times. The V and J genes are TRBV5-1 and TRBJ1-1; 7 nucleotides align to TRBD1. V was pared by 0 bases and J by 6 bases, with 11 bases of the junction left unmatched. The germline CDR1 and CDR2 sequences are SGHRS and YFSETQ. CDR3 length: 16 residues. CDR3 in DNA: TGCGCCAGCAGCTTGGCCGGGGGACAGATAGCATCTGAAGCTTTCTTT. The encoded protein is CASSLAGGQIASEAFF.

The chain has TRBV7-9 and TRBJ2-7; a weak D match, TRBD2 (5 bases). This CDR3 comprises 14 residues. Germline V gene lookup returns CDR1 SEHNR and CDR2 FQNEAQ (reference sequence). The germline V and J ends were trimmed by 0 bases and 3 bases, with 9 bases remaining between them. The CDR3 DNA sequence: TGTGCCAGCAGCTTAGCGGGAGACCTCTACGAGCAGTACTTC. It yields the protein CASSLAGDLYEQYF. Full variable domain (rest looked up from reference TRBV7-9 and TRBJ2-7): DTGVSQNPRHKITKRGQNVTFRCDPISEHNRLYWYRQTLGQGPEFLTYFQNEAQLEKSRLLSDRFSAERPKGSFSTLEIQRTEQGDSAMYLCASSLAGDLYEQYFGPGTRLTVT.

In this sample, this clonotype turned up many times. The chain carries TRBV9 and TRBJ1-4; possibly TRBD1 for D (5 bases). This CDR3 has 14 residues. Deletions cut 7 bases from V and 7 bases from J, with 17 bases between. Germline V CDR1 and CDR2: SGDLS, YYNGEE. The CDR3: CASAKGRGGEKLFF. CDR3 nucleotide sequence: TGTGCCAGCGCCAAGGGGCGGGGGGGTGAAAAACTGTTTTTT.

The rearrangement links TRBV6-6 to TRBJ1-1, with unresolved D. Germline V lookup: CDR1 MNHNY, CDR2 SVGAGI (reference sequence). Deletions cut 0 bases from V and 0 bases from J, with 8 bases between. This CDR3 is 15 amino acids long. This CDR3 is CASSYSKDMNTEAFF. DNA of the CDR3: TGTGCCAGCAGTTACTCCAAGGATATGAACACTGAAGCTTTCTTT.

J is TRBJ1-1 and V is TRBV6-1; 8 bases map to TRBD1. Germline-derived CDR1 and CDR2 are MNHNS and SASEGT. Trimming removed 0 bases from V and 0 bases from J; junction bases left unmatched: 6. The CDR3 has 17 residues. The CDR3 protein is CASSEAGRGQLNTEAFF. CDR3 coding DNA: TGTGCCAGCAGTGAAGCCGGCAGGGGGCAACTGAACACTGAAGCTTTCTTT.

This clonotype came up a few times. The rearrangement uses TRBV7-9 and TRBJ2-7; D possibly uses TRBD1 or TRBD2 (5 bases each). Trimming removed 5 bases from V and 5 bases from J, with 16 bases in between. The germline V gene has CDR1 SEHNR and CDR2 FQNEAQ (reference sequence). This CDR3 region has 14 residues. CDR3 in amino acids: CASSDPVGRDEQYF. CDR3 DNA sequence: TGTGCCAGCAGCGACCCGGTGGGGCGGGACGAGCAGTACTTC.

The CDR3 loop reads CASSPRGLVGYEQYF. The CDR3 coding sequence is TGTGCCAGCAGCCCTCGCGGACTAGTTGGGTACGAGCAGTACTTC. The rearrangement links TRBV7-9 to TRBJ2-7; TRBD2 agrees at 7 bases. The V and J ends lost 5 bases and 4 bases, in that order; junction bases with no gene match: 11. CDR1 and CDR2 from the germline V gene are SEHNR and FQNEAQ (reference sequence). The CDR3 is 15 residues long.

This chain uses TRBV20-1 with TRBJ2-7, with D perhaps TRBD1 (5 bases). V lost 6 bases and J 4 bases, leaving 10 bases between the germline ends. The CDR3 spans 11 residues. Germline CDR1 reads DFQATT; CDR2 reads SNEGSKA (reference sequence). DNA for the CDR3: TGCAGTGCGTTCAGGGATTACGAGCAGTACTTC. Its translation is CSAFRDYEQYF.

This clonotype was detected ten times or more. The chain has TRBV5-1 and TRBJ2-7; D perhaps matches TRBD2 (5 bases). V shed 3 bases and J shed 2 bases, with 18 bases lying between them. The CDR3 loop spans 16 amino acids. Germline CDR1 is SGHRS and CDR2 is YFSETQ. The CDR3 region has the DNA TGCGCCAGCAGCTCTATCTCCCTCGGAGGCCCCTACGAGCAGTACTTC. This translates into CASSSISLGGPYEQYF.

V usage is TRBV7-9 and J usage is TRBJ2-1, with D unresolved. Trimming cost V 5 bases and J 5 bases, with 16 bases left between them. Germline V gene sequence: CDR1 SEHNR, CDR2 FQNEAQ (reference sequence). The CDR3 extends over 15 amino acids. The CDR3: CASSPLRRTNNEQFF. DNA of the CDR3: TGTGCCAGCAGCCCCCTTAGGCGCACGAACAATGAGCAGTTCTTC. The entire variable domain, with the rest obtained from reference TRBV7-9 and TRBJ2-1, is as follows: DTGVSQNPRHKITKRGQNVTFRCDPISEHNRLYWYRQTLGQGPEFLTYFQNEAQLEKSRLLSDRFSAERPKGSFSTLEIQRTEQGDSAMYLCASSPLRRTNNEQFFGPGTRLTVL.